The 3 T cell receptor beta chains below were found in one sample sequenced in a study of shared clonotypes between healthy human individuals. Assay: immunoSEQ multiplex PCR; the TCRdb copy retains only in-frame clones and omits some. The sample holds 500,000 or so clones, roughly 95% seen once. The sample was naive CD4+ T cells sorted from blood. Subset indicated: CD45RA+ positively selected. These receptors all come from a woman younger than 45 in good health.

This clone has only one observation. The gene calls are TRBV7-8 and TRBJ1-2; 9 bases agree with TRBD1. Germline CDR1 is SGHVS and CDR2 is FQNEAQ. The CDR3 spans 15 residues. With 1 base clipped from V and 7 bases from J, the junction kept 7 bases outside the gene matches. This CDR3 is CASSLGARDRAGYTF. The CDR3 DNA reads as TGTGCCAGCAGCTTAGGAGCCCGGGACAGGGCTGGCTACACCTTC.

J is TRBJ2-7 and V is TRBV5-1, with 7 bases identical to TRBD1. The V segment lost 3 bases and the J segment 0 bases; nucleotides outside the gene matches: 9. In germline, CDR1 is SGHRS, CDR2 YFSETQ. CDR3 length: 16 amino acids. CDR3 residues: CASSSPPGTASYEQYF. CDR3 in DNA: TGCGCCAGCAGCTCCCCCCCCGGGACAGCCTCCTACGAGCAGTACTTC. Complete variable domain (other parts from reference TRBV5-1 and TRBJ2-7): KAGVTQTPRYLIKTRGQQVTLSCSPISGHRSVSWYQQTPGQGLQFLFEYFSETQRNKGNFPGRFSGRQFSNSRSEMNVSTLELGDSALYLCASSSPPGTASYEQYFGPGTRLTVT.

The V gene is TRBV28, the J gene TRBJ2-7; 7 bases are a match to TRBD2. Germline V gene lookup returns CDR1 MDHEN and CDR2 SYDVKM. J was trimmed by 7 bases and V by 7 bases; bases with no gene match: 13. The CDR3 has 14 residues. The CDR3: CASKRPGGGREQYF. CDR3 sequence (DNA): TGTGCCAGCAAAAGACCGGGAGGCGGTCGGGAGCAGTACTTC.